A selection of T cell receptor beta chains follows, all from one sample in a study of T cell responses to AZD1222 COVID-19 vaccine. This table comes from immunoSEQ multiplex PCR, and its TCRdb copy is limited to in-frame clones, with some not included. The sample carries roughly 180,000 clones, about nine tenths recorded once. The sample here was peripheral blood, taken 28 days after the second AZD1222 dose. Receptor source: an adult who received the AZD1222 COVID-19 vaccine. CDR3s include the opening cysteine and the closing phenylalanine or tryptophan. Each record gives: clone size, D gene, V gene, J gene, CDR3 protein, CDR3 DNA. The D gene is left open where the match is weak. The size of a clone is reported for some rows only, either as once, few or many, or as a class for expanded clones.

abundance: -; d_gene: -; v_gene: TRBV2; j_gene: TRBJ1-5; CDR3aa: CASQGGGNQPQHF; CDR3nt: TGTGCCAGCCAGGGAGGAGGCAATCAGCCCCAGCATTTT
abundance: -; d_gene: TRBD1; v_gene: TRBV4-3; j_gene: TRBJ1-6; CDR3aa: CASSQLPGQGPIPLHF; CDR3nt: TGCGCCAGCAGCCAACTACCCGGACAGGGTCCCATCCCCCTCCACTTT
abundance: -; d_gene: -; v_gene: TRBV5-4; j_gene: TRBJ1-6; CDR3aa: CASRQQEIYNSPLHF; CDR3nt: TGTGCCAGCAGACAACAGGAGATCTATAATTCACCCCTCCACTTT
abundance: -; d_gene: -; v_gene: TRBV7-9; j_gene: TRBJ1-5; CDR3aa: CASSSSGPGEPQHF; CDR3nt: TGTGCCAGCAGCTCAAGCGGGCCGGGGGAGCCCCAGCATTTT
abundance: -; d_gene: TRBD1; v_gene: TRBV2; j_gene: TRBJ2-1; CDR3aa: CASSEALGQAGYNEQFF; CDR3nt: TGTGCCAGCAGTGAAGCGCTTGGACAGGCCGGATACAATGAGCAGTTCTTC
abundance: -; d_gene: TRBD1; v_gene: TRBV10-1; j_gene: TRBJ1-1; CDR3aa: CASSPRQGANTEAFF; CDR3nt: TGCGCCAGCAGTCCCAGACAGGGGGCAAACACTGAAGCTTTCTTT
abundance: -; d_gene: TRBD2; v_gene: TRBV7-8; j_gene: TRBJ2-1; CDR3aa: CAGSLVRDYDRFEQFF; CDR3nt: TGTGCCGGCAGCTTAGTACGGGACTACGACCGGTTCGAGCAGTTCTTC
abundance: -; d_gene: -; v_gene: TRBV30; j_gene: TRBJ1-6; CDR3aa: CAWSVPGIYNSPLHF; CDR3nt: TGTGCCTGGAGTGTACCCGGGATTTATAATTCACCCCTCCACTTT
abundance: few; d_gene: -; v_gene: TRBV5-1; j_gene: TRBJ2-7; CDR3aa: CASSQREGGEQYF; CDR3nt: TGCGCCAGCAGCCAGCGGGAAGGGGGCGAGCAGTACTTC
abundance: -; d_gene: TRBD1; v_gene: TRBV12-5; j_gene: TRBJ2-1; CDR3aa: CASGLVPDRANEQFF; CDR3nt: TGTGCTAGTGGTTTGGTCCCGGACAGGGCGAATGAGCAGTTCTTC
abundance: -; d_gene: -; v_gene: TRBV2; j_gene: TRBJ2-1; CDR3aa: CASSGLVNEQFF; CDR3nt: TGTGCCAGCAGTGGACTAGTAAATGAGCAGTTCTTC
abundance: -; d_gene: TRBD1; v_gene: TRBV7-9; j_gene: TRBJ2-7; CDR3aa: CASSSQTGFRYEQYF; CDR3nt: TGTGCCAGCAGCTCTCAGACAGGGTTCAGGTACGAGCAGTACTTC
abundance: -; d_gene: -; v_gene: TRBV15; j_gene: TRBJ1-6; CDR3aa: CATSRDQGSSYNSPLHF; CDR3nt: TGTGCCACCAGCAGAGACCAGGGGAGCTCCTATAATTCACCCCTCCACTTT
abundance: -; d_gene: TRBD2; v_gene: TRBV5-4; j_gene: TRBJ2-3; CDR3aa: CASSPGAGGVADTQYF; CDR3nt: TGTGCCAGCAGCCCAGGAGCGGGGGGTGTCGCAGATACGCAGTATTTT
abundance: -; d_gene: -; v_gene: TRBV7-9; j_gene: TRBJ2-3; CDR3aa: CASSLADGTDTQYF; CDR3nt: TGTGCCAGCAGCTTAGCGGACGGAACAGATACGCAGTATTTT
abundance: -; d_gene: TRBD1; v_gene: TRBV6-4; j_gene: TRBJ1-4; CDR3aa: CASTRQGGREKLFF; CDR3nt: TGTGCCAGTACCCGACAGGGGGGTAGGGAAAAACTGTTTTTT
abundance: -; d_gene: -; v_gene: TRBV7-9; j_gene: TRBJ1-4; CDR3aa: CASSPPGAYNEKLFF; CDR3nt: TGTGCCAGCAGCCCCCCGGGGGCCTATAATGAAAAACTGTTTTTT
abundance: once; d_gene: -; v_gene: TRBV4-2; j_gene: TRBJ2-7; CDR3aa: CASSQDWASSYEQYF; CDR3nt: TGTGCCAGCAGCCAAGATTGGGCTAGCTCCTACGAGCAGTACTTC
abundance: -; d_gene: TRBD2; v_gene: TRBV7-9; j_gene: TRBJ2-2; CDR3aa: CASSPGLNTGELFF; CDR3nt: TGTGCCAGCAGCCCGGGACTAAACACCGGGGAGCTGTTTTTT
abundance: once; d_gene: TRBD2; v_gene: TRBV18; j_gene: TRBJ2-1; CDR3aa: CASSPAAGDYNEQFF; CDR3nt: TGTGCCAGCTCGCCGGCCGCGGGGGACTACAATGAGCAGTTCTTC
abundance: -; d_gene: -; v_gene: TRBV7-7; j_gene: TRBJ2-2; CDR3aa: CASSLRVTGELFF; CDR3nt: TGTGCCAGCAGCTTAAGGGTCACCGGGGAGCTGTTTTTT
abundance: -; d_gene: -; v_gene: TRBV6-5; j_gene: TRBJ2-7; CDR3aa: CASTERVDEQYF; CDR3nt: TGTGCCAGCACCGAGCGGGTGGACGAGCAGTACTTC
abundance: -; d_gene: -; v_gene: TRBV9; j_gene: TRBJ1-6; CDR3aa: CASGGNSPLHF; CDR3nt: TGTGCCAGCGGGGGTAATTCACCCCTCCACTTT
abundance: -; d_gene: TRBD2; v_gene: TRBV27; j_gene: TRBJ2-5; CDR3aa: CASSLSWLAGRNQETQYF; CDR3nt: TGTGCCAGCAGTTTATCTTGGCTAGCGGGGAGAAACCAAGAGACCCAGTACTTC
abundance: -; d_gene: -; v_gene: TRBV9; j_gene: TRBJ2-5; CDR3aa: CASSEQGAGETQYF; CDR3nt: TGTGCCAGCAGCGAACAGGGAGCGGGAGAGACCCAGTACTTC
abundance: few; d_gene: TRBD2; v_gene: TRBV10-3; j_gene: TRBJ2-1; CDR3aa: CAISDPGLAGGRSSYNEQFF; CDR3nt: TGTGCCATCAGTGACCCCGGACTAGCGGGGGGCCGGAGCTCCTACAATGAGCAGTTCTTC
abundance: -; d_gene: -; v_gene: TRBV6-5; j_gene: TRBJ1-5; CDR3aa: CASSYAGGGQPQHF; CDR3nt: TGTGCCAGCAGTTACGCTGGGGGAGGGCAGCCCCAGCATTTT